These 13 T cell receptor beta chains were all obtained from the same sample, sequenced in a study of PD-1 blockade in classical Hodgkin lymphoma. Brentuximab vedotin exposure varied among the patients, all of whom had relapsed after autologous stem cell transplantation. Profiled with immunoSEQ multiplex PCR; TCRdb holds only in-frame clones, not every one. The sample has about 99,000 clones, 75% to 85% seen once. The source was peripheral blood mononuclear cells (PBMCs), collected before the second cycle of nivolumab. The source of these receptors is a human donor with classical Hodgkin lymphoma.

This clone came up a few times. Other nucleotide sequences from this sample produce the same CDR3. The CDR3 loop is CASSLDRGPYEQYF. CDR3 DNA: TGTGCCAGCAGCCTGGACCGGGGGCCCTACGAGCAGTACTTC. The chain combines TRBV6-1 with TRBJ2-7, with D perhaps matching TRBD1 or TRBD2 (6 bases each). The ends were cut back, 6 bases at V and 2 bases at J, with 14 bases in the middle. The CDR3 totals 14 residues. CDR1 MNHNS and CDR2 SASEGT come from the germline V gene.

The genes are TRBV6-5 and TRBJ1-2, with a possible D match to TRBD1 (5 bases). Germline V CDR1 and CDR2: MNHEY, SVGAGI. The CDR3 length is 13 residues. The germline V and J ends were trimmed by 6 bases and 8 bases, with 16 bases remaining between them. CDR3 loop: CASSGAEGRGYTF. CDR3 sequence (DNA): TGTGCCAGCAGCGGGGCCGAGGGAAGGGGCTACACCTTC.

V and J are TRBV6-1 and TRBJ1-2; D unresolved. CDR3 length: 14 residues. The V gene lost 1 base and the J gene lost 4 bases, with 10 bases spanning the gap. In germline, CDR1 is MNHNS, CDR2 SASEGT. The CDR3: CASSEGPALYGYTF. The CDR3 coding sequence is TGTGCCAGCAGTGAAGGGCCGGCTCTCTATGGCTACACCTTC.

The genes are TRBV7-8 and TRBJ1-4; a possible D gene is TRBD1 (5 bases). CDR1 and CDR2 (germline): SGHVS, FQNEAQ. Trimming left V 8 bases short and J 6 bases short, with 10 bases between. This CDR3 spans 12 amino acids. The CDR3 region has the DNA TGTGCCAGCGATGCGGGGGATGAAAAACTGTTTTTT. Its translation: CASDAGDEKLFF.

This clone counts as medium-sized (0.01 to 0.1%). V and J are TRBV9 and TRBJ1-2; D is uncertain. The CDR3 totals 13 residues. CDR1 SGDLS and CDR2 YYNGEE come from the germline V gene. V was cut by 1 base and J by 2 bases, with 6 bases left in between. DNA of the CDR3: TGTGCCAGCAGCGTAACCGAGAACTATGGCTACACCTTC. Residues: CASSVTENYGYTF.

V usage is TRBV6-1 and J usage is TRBJ1-5; 7 bases align to TRBD1. Losses at the gene ends were 5 bases for V and 7 bases for J; bases not matched to a gene: 8. The CDR3 contains 14 residues. From germline, CDR1 is MNHNS and CDR2 SASEGT. In DNA, the CDR3 is TGTGCCAGCAGTTTCGACAGGGACGGGCAGCCCCAGCATTTT. This gives the protein CASSFDRDGQPQHF.

This chain uses TRBV2 with TRBJ1-5, with D possibly matching TRBD1 (5 bases). V dropped 4 bases and J dropped 10 bases, with 14 bases sitting between them. The CDR3 sequence is 13 residues long. Germline assignment: CDR1 SNHLY and CDR2 FYNNEI. The CDR3 DNA follows: TGTGCCAGCAGTGGTGGGGGGGGGAATCCCCAGCATTTT. Its translation is CASSGGGGNPQHF. Complete variable domain (other parts from reference TRBV2 and TRBJ1-5): EPEVTQTPSHQVTQMGQEVILRCVPISNHLYFYWYRQILGQKVEFLVSFYNNEISEKSEIFDDQFSVERPDGSNFTLKIRSTKLEDSAMYFCASSGGGGNPQHFGDGTRLSIL.

The chain employs TRBV30 and TRBJ2-5; possibly TRBD2 for D (5 bases). This CDR3 region has 13 residues. V dropped 2 bases and J dropped 4 bases, with 11 bases sitting between them. In germline, CDR1 is GTSNPN, CDR2 SVGIG (reference sequence). CDR3 in DNA: TGTGCCTGGAGTAGAGGGCTGGGAGAGACCCAGTACTTC. Its protein is CAWSRGLGETQYF.

In its sample, this clone was seen once. The V and J genes are TRBV4-1 and TRBJ1-5; TRBD1 matches at 9 bases. The CDR3 spans 16 residues. J lost 5 bases, V lost 1 base, and 6 bases had no gene match. CDR1 is MGHRA, CDR2 YSYEKL, per germline. The CDR3 nucleotides read TGCGCCAGCAGCCAAGCCTTGGACAGGGGAGATCAGCCCCAGCATTTT. It is translated as CASSQALDRGDQPQHF.

The chain joins TRBV5-1 to TRBJ2-2; 8 bases agree with TRBD1. V shed 10 bases and J 0 bases; nucleotides not matched to a gene: 5. CDR3 size: 14 residues. Germline CDR1 SGHRS, CDR2 YFSETQ. The CDR3 is CAGQGQPNTGELFF. The CDR3 coding sequence is TGCGCCGGACAGGGACAACCGAACACCGGGGAGCTGTTTTTT.

The genes are TRBV27 and TRBJ1-2; TRBD1 agrees at 8 bases. This CDR3 is built from 13 residues. Germline-derived CDR1 and CDR2 are MNHEY and SMNVEV (reference sequence). J was trimmed by 4 bases and V by 2 bases; bases with no gene match: 0. The CDR3 coding sequence is TGTGCCAGCAGTTTAACAGGGGGCTATGGCTACACCTTC. This encodes CASSLTGGYGYTF.

This CDR3 is CASRVAGGDYEQYF. The CDR3 bases are TGTGCCAGTAGGGTAGCGGGAGGGGACTACGAGCAGTACTTC. The genes are TRBV19 and TRBJ2-7; 11 bases align to TRBD2. There are 14 residues in the CDR3. V lost 6 bases to trimming and J lost 3 bases; unmatched junction nucleotides: 4. The germline CDR1 and CDR2 sequences are LNHDA and SQIVND (reference sequence).

The V gene is TRBV7-9, the J gene TRBJ2-7; 7 positions match TRBD1. Germline lookup yields CDR1 SEHNR and CDR2 FQNEAQ (reference sequence). This CDR3 region has 15 residues. Unmatched junction bases numbered 7, after V lost 5 bases and J lost 0 bases. CDR3 in DNA: TGTGCCAGCAGCGCACGACAGGGTTCCTCCTACGAGCAGTACTTC. Encoded protein: CASSARQGSSYEQYF.